A single sample is the source of the 17 T cell receptor beta chains below, sequenced in a study of cytomegalovirus exposure and HLA in healthy donors. Sequencing used immunoSEQ multiplex PCR; TCRdb keeps in-frame clones, though not all of them. This sample carries approximately 300,000 clones, 87% of them seen once, and the ten largest clones take 1.2%. Material for sequencing was PBMCs. The receptor source for this set is a woman in her 30s in good health and CMV-seropositive.

The chain carries TRBV7-9 and TRBJ2-1; the match to TRBD2 covers 7 bases. CDR1 is SEHNR, CDR2 FQNEAQ, per germline (reference sequence). CDR3 length equals 15 residues. V dropped 5 bases and J dropped 10; count of bases not matched to a gene: 14. The CDR3 spells CASSEVASGPQEQFF. For the CDR3, the DNA is TGTGCCAGCAGCGAGGTGGCTAGCGGCCCCCAGGAGCAGTTCTTC.

DNA for the CDR3: TGTGCCAGCAGTTATCGTGGGGCAGTGAAAGGGGATAACTATGGCTACACCTTC. Residues: CASSYRGAVKGDNYGYTF. The rearrangement joins TRBV28 to TRBJ1-2; perhaps TRBD1 as D (5 bases). With 4 bases removed from V and 1 base from J, the gap between germline ends came to 22 bases. Germline V CDR1 and CDR2: MDHEN, SYDVKM. This CDR3 contains 18 residues.

The J gene is TRBJ2-2, the V gene TRBV6-5, with D tentatively TRBD2 (5 bases). The CDR3 runs to 14 residues. The germline V gene encodes CDR1 MNHEY and CDR2 SVGAGI. V lost 6 bases to trimming and J lost 2 bases, with 10 bases between them. CDR3 coding DNA: TGTGCCAGCAGGGAGACGGGAAACACCGGGGAGCTGTTTTTT. Translation gives CASRETGNTGELFF.

The CDR3, as DNA: TGTGCCAGTACCCCTGATAAGGCCTCCTACAATGAGCAGTTCTTC. Protein sequence: CASTPDKASYNEQFF. The V gene is TRBV19, the J gene TRBJ2-1; D not certain. This CDR3 has 15 residues. CDR1 and CDR2 (germline): LNHDA, SQIVND (reference sequence). V was shortened by 7 bases and J by 0 bases, with 13 bases between the two germline ends.

The chain is built from TRBV7-2 and TRBJ2-3; D ambiguous. The CDR3 has 12 residues. Germline V gives CDR1 SGHTA, CDR2 FQGNSA. V lost 3 bases to trimming and J lost 6 bases, with 7 bases between them. As DNA, the CDR3 is TGTGCCAGCAGCTTGAGTGGGGATACGCAGTATTTT. Encoded protein: CASSLSGDTQYF.

The rearrangement links TRBV4-2 to TRBJ1-2; a possible D gene is TRBD1 (6 bases). Germline V gene sequence: CDR1 LGHNA, CDR2 YNFKEQ. The CDR3 is made up of 16 amino acids. The germline V and J ends were trimmed by 0 bases and 1 base, with 12 bases remaining between them. The CDR3 bases are TGTGCCAGCAGCCAAGATCGAGTAGGGGGTAACTATGGCTACACCTTC. Amino acids: CASSQDRVGGNYGYTF.

The chain joins TRBV4-2 to TRBJ2-1; D unclear. The CDR3 loop spans 12 amino acids. Trimming removed 1 base from V and 6 bases from J, with 4 bases in between. From germline, CDR1 is LGHNA and CDR2 YNFKEQ. CDR3 protein: CASSQGGNEQFF. In nucleotides, the CDR3 is TGTGCCAGCAGCCAAGGCGGCAATGAGCAGTTCTTC.

V usage is TRBV7-2 and J usage is TRBJ1-4, with TRBD1 matching 9 bases. Looked up from germline, CDR1 is SGHTA and CDR2 is FQGNSA. The V gene end was trimmed by 6 bases and the J gene end by 0 bases; junction bases not matched to a gene: 5. The CDR3 is made up of 16 amino acids. The CDR3 sequence: CASRHRGPTTNEKLFF. The CDR3 bases are TGTGCCAGCAGGCACAGGGGGCCCACAACTAATGAAAAACTGTTTTTT.

The gene calls are TRBV28 and TRBJ2-7; a possible D gene is TRBD2 (5 bases). The V end was cut by 3 bases, the J end by 3 bases, with 9 bases between. Germline-derived CDR1 and CDR2 are MDHEN and SYDVKM. CDR3 length equals 13 residues. CDR3 protein: CASSFEGIYEQYF. In DNA form, the CDR3 reads TGTGCCAGCAGTTTCGAGGGTATCTACGAGCAGTACTTC.

The chain carries TRBV27 and TRBJ2-1, with 7 bases that match TRBD1. J gave up 7 bases and V 2 bases, and 11 bases lay outside the gene matches. The V gene's germline CDR1 is MNHEY and CDR2 SMNVEV (reference sequence). The CDR3 contains 16 residues. Here the CDR3 reads CASSLRGTAFLNEQFF. The CDR3 nucleotides are TGTGCCAGCAGTTTAAGGGGGACAGCTTTCTTGAATGAGCAGTTCTTC.

V usage is TRBV5-1 and J usage is TRBJ1-1; D not resolved. The V end lost 5 bases, the J end lost 0 bases, and 8 bases lay between the germline ends. The CDR3 length is 13 residues. Germline CDR1 reads SGHRS; CDR2 reads YFSETQ. In DNA form, the CDR3 reads TGCGCCAGCAGTAGGGCCCTGAACACTGAAGCTTTCTTT. Its translation is CASSRALNTEAFF.

V and J are TRBV23-1 and TRBJ2-3; 12 positions agree with TRBD2. TRBV23-1 is annotated as an ORF whose role is uncertain. CDR3 length: 14 residues. V was pared by 7 bases and J by 8 bases, with 7 bases of the junction left unmatched. The CDR3 is CASIQTSGRRTQYF. DNA of the CDR3: TGCGCCAGCATCCAGACTAGCGGGAGACGTACGCAGTATTTT.

The V gene is TRBV27, the J gene TRBJ2-3; D is undetermined. Trimming took 2 bases from V and 0 from J, leaving 6 bases between them. The CDR3 has 14 residues. Germline V gene lookup returns CDR1 MNHEY and CDR2 SMNVEV (reference sequence). This chain's CDR3 is CASSLLGSTDTQYF. The CDR3 bases are TGTGCCAGCAGTTTACTTGGGAGCACAGATACGCAGTATTTT.

This chain connects TRBV6-5 to TRBJ2-1; 8 positions match TRBD2. CDR3 length: 13 residues. CDR1 and CDR2 (germline): MNHEY, SVGAGI. The V and J ends lost 8 bases and 8 bases, in that order; junction bases with no gene match: 8. The chain's CDR3 is CASRRSGGDEQFF. Here the CDR3 DNA reads TGTGCCAGCCGGCGGAGCGGGGGTGATGAGCAGTTCTTC.

The V call is TRBV5-1, the J call TRBJ1-1; 7 nucleotides match TRBD1. CDR1 and CDR2 from the germline V gene are SGHRS and YFSETQ. There are 16 residues in the CDR3. V dropped 1 base and J dropped 1; count of bases not matched to a gene: 7. The CDR3 spells CASSLPLQGTNTEAFF. The CDR3 bases are TGCGCCAGCAGCTTGCCCCTACAGGGGACGAACACTGAAGCTTTCTTT.

This clone occurred a few times. This chain links TRBV11-2 with TRBJ2-1; D unresolved. Trimming took off 3 bases at V and 7 bases at J, with 7 bases between the two ends. Germline loops: CDR1 SGHAT, CDR2 FQNNGV. The CDR3 length is 12 residues. The CDR3 DNA sequence: TGTGCCAGCAGCTTTGTAGGGAATGAGCAGTTCTTC. This translates into CASSFVGNEQFF.

V and J are TRBV2 and TRBJ2-3; D call uncertain. V was clipped by 4 bases and J by 2 bases, with 7 bases between them. Germline V gene data show CDR1 as SNHLY and CDR2 as FYNNEI. The CDR3 has 13 residues. The CDR3 region has the DNA TGTGCCAGCAGTGGTATTATCACAGATACGCAGTATTTT. This translates into CASSGIITDTQYF. The whole variable domain, filled in from reference TRBV2 and TRBJ2-3, reads EPEVTQTPSHQVTQMGQEVILRCVPISNHLYFYWYRQILGQKVEFLVSFYNNEISEKSEIFDDQFSVERPDGSNFTLKIRSTKLEDSAMYFCASSGIITDTQYFGPGTRLTVL.